The 25 T cell receptor beta chains listed next were all sequenced from one sample in a study of cytomegalovirus exposure and HLA in healthy donors. Primers included in the PCR were 60 Vbeta and 13 Jbeta primers. Clones were sequenced by immunoSEQ multiplex PCR, and TCRdb holds only the in-frame ones, with some missing. The sample contains around 92,000 clones, roughly 74% of which appear only once. Sample: PBMCs. These receptors came from a woman in her sixties or seventies in good health and CMV-seropositive.

This clone has just a few counts. The chain uses TRBV6-5 and TRBJ1-2; maybe TRBD1 (5 bases). The CDR3 has 11 residues. V was clipped by 8 bases and J by 3 bases, with 7 bases between them. The germline gives CDR1 MNHEY, CDR2 SVGAGI. CDR3 bases: TGTGCCAGCTGGGGGGACTATGGCTACACCTTC. Its protein is CASWGDYGYTF.

The chain joins TRBV6-1 to TRBJ1-5; TRBD1 might be the D (5 bases). This CDR3 contains 17 residues. The germline V gene has CDR1 MNHNS and CDR2 SASEGT. The germline V and J ends were trimmed by 1 base and 3 bases, with 16 bases remaining between them. The CDR3 protein is CASSEVRGTKANQPQHF. As DNA, the CDR3 is TGTGCCAGCAGTGAAGTAAGGGGAACAAAAGCCAATCAGCCCCAGCATTTT.

The rearrangement links TRBV2 to TRBJ1-5; no firm D call. The CDR3 totals 14 residues. Germline CDR1 SNHLY, CDR2 FYNNEI. Trimming took off 7 bases at V and 2 bases at J, with 12 bases between the two ends. Written as DNA, the CDR3 is TGTGCCAGCAAGTTTACTCAGGGCAATCAGCCCCAGCATTTT. As protein: CASKFTQGNQPQHF.

V usage is TRBV5-6 and J usage is TRBJ1-1, with D hard to call. V lost 1 base to trimming and J lost 3 bases, with 4 bases between them. The germline V gene has CDR1 SGHDT and CDR2 YYEEEE. This CDR3 has 12 amino acids. CDR3 in DNA: TGTGCCAGCAGCTTGTCAGACACTGAAGCTTTCTTT. Encoded protein: CASSLSDTEAFF.

The V and J genes are TRBV10-3 and TRBJ2-1; possible D gene TRBD2, 5 bases. V was shortened by 3 bases and J by 0 bases, with 9 bases between the two germline ends. Germline-derived CDR1 and CDR2 are ENHRY and SYGVKD. CDR3 length: 15 amino acids. The CDR3 sequence is CAISDLGSSYNEQFF. As DNA, the CDR3 is TGTGCCATCAGTGATTTAGGGAGCTCCTACAATGAGCAGTTCTTC.

This chain joins TRBV19 and TRBJ2-3, with a weak D call TRBD2 (5 bases). The CDR3 is made up of 15 amino acids. Trimming pared 6 bases from V and 1 base from J, leaving 14 bases between. The germline V gene encodes CDR1 LNHDA and CDR2 SQIVND (reference sequence). CDR3 residues: CASRSQRSGTDTQYF. DNA of the CDR3: TGTGCCAGTAGATCTCAGCGGAGTGGCACAGATACGCAGTATTTT.

The J gene is TRBJ1-4, the V gene TRBV7-9; a possible D gene is TRBD1 (5 bases). CDR3 length equals 13 residues. V dropped 2 bases and J dropped 7 bases, with 8 bases sitting between them. The germline V gene encodes CDR1 SEHNR and CDR2 FQNEAQ (reference sequence). The CDR3 DNA sequence: TGTGCCAGCAGCTTAACCAGGGCTGAAAAACTGTTTTTT. Translated, it gives CASSLTRAEKLFF.

The table lists this clone with a count of one. The V and J genes are TRBV7-6 and TRBJ2-1; D is perhaps TRBD2 (5 bases). CDR1 and CDR2 (germline): SGHVS, FNYEAQ. Deletions cut 10 bases from V and 8 bases from J, with 12 bases between. This CDR3 has 11 residues. CDR3 amino acids: CATSEEDEQFF. In DNA, the CDR3 is TGTGCCACCTCGGAGGAGGATGAGCAGTTCTTC.

The chain couples TRBV7-8 to TRBJ2-1; 10 bases match TRBD2. CDR3 size: 16 residues. V lost 5 bases and J lost 0; bases outside the gene matches: 4. Germline CDR1 and CDR2: SGHVS and FQNEAQ. The CDR3 sequence is CASSRSGRASYNEQFF. The CDR3 coding sequence is TGTGCCAGCAGCAGAAGCGGGAGGGCCTCCTACAATGAGCAGTTCTTC. The variable domain in full, with the rest retrieved from reference TRBV7-8 and TRBJ2-1, is GAGVSQSPRYKVAKRGQDVALRCDPISGHVSLFWYQQALGQGPEFLTYFQNEAQLDKSGLPSDRFFAERPEGSVSTLKIQRTQQEDSAVYLCASSRSGRASYNEQFFGPGTRLTVL.

The chain links TRBV5-6 to TRBJ2-2; D is ambiguous. CDR3 length: 12 residues. The V end was cut by 2 bases, the J end by 4 bases, with 3 bases between. Per the germline V gene, CDR1 is SGHDT and CDR2 is YYEEEE. Written as DNA, the CDR3 is TGTGCCAGCAGCTTCAGCACCGGGGAGCTGTTTTTT. Translation gives CASSFSTGELFF.

The rearrangement links TRBV4-1 to TRBJ2-2, with a tentative D call TRBD1 (6 bases). The germline CDR1 and CDR2 sequences are MGHRA and YSYEKL. The CDR3 spans 17 residues. V dropped 1 base and J dropped 3 bases, with 15 bases sitting between them. DNA of the CDR3: TGCGCCAGCAGCCAAGTAGGGCAGGGGCTGGACACCGGGGAGCTGTTTTTT. It is translated as CASSQVGQGLDTGELFF.

The rearrangement uses TRBV7-3 and TRBJ2-3; 8 bases match TRBD2. Germline V gene lookup returns CDR1 SGHTA and CDR2 FQGTGA. There are 16 residues in the CDR3. The V gene end was trimmed by 5 bases and the J gene end by 1 base; junction bases not matched to a gene: 8. The CDR3 here is CASSRSGGGGTDTQYF. The DNA of the CDR3 is TGTGCCAGCAGCCGCAGCGGGGGAGGTGGCACAGATACGCAGTATTTT.

The chain joins TRBV11-3 to TRBJ2-7; D remains ambiguous. The CDR3 runs 15 residues. Trimming took off 2 bases at V and 2 bases at J, with 13 bases between the two ends. CDR1 is SGHNT, CDR2 YENEEA, per germline. The CDR3 region is CASSLHPTETYEQYF. CDR3 DNA sequence: TGTGCCAGCAGCTTACATCCCACAGAGACCTACGAGCAGTACTTC.

A remark on this clone: The identical CDR3 is also encoded by other nucleotide sequences in the sample. The V call is TRBV6-5, the J call TRBJ2-7, with D perhaps matching TRBD2 (6 bases). This CDR3 spans 15 amino acids. V lost 0 bases and J 1 base, leaving 10 bases between the germline ends. CDR1 and CDR2 from the germline V gene are MNHEY and SVGAGI. The CDR3 protein is CASSYSGTASYEQYF. In DNA, the CDR3 is TGTGCCAGCAGTTACTCGGGGACTGCTTCCTACGAGCAGTACTTC.

The V and J genes are TRBV7-2 and TRBJ1-6; 7 nucleotides line up with TRBD1. The CDR3 has 14 residues. J lost 5 bases, V lost 10 bases, and 8 bases had no gene match. CDR1 SGHTA and CDR2 FQGNSA come from the germline V gene. The CDR3 region is CATKTGWDNSPLHF. CDR3 sequence (DNA): TGTGCCACCAAGACAGGGTGGGATAATTCACCCCTCCACTTT.

V usage is TRBV19 and J usage is TRBJ2-7, with D possibly being TRBD1 (5 bases). This CDR3 has 15 residues. The V gene lost 4 bases and the J gene lost 2 bases, with 15 bases spanning the gap. The V gene's germline CDR1 is LNHDA and CDR2 SQIVND (reference sequence). CDR3 amino acids: CASSRKGISAYEQYF. CDR3 DNA sequence: TGTGCCAGTAGTAGAAAGGGGATCTCCGCCTACGAGCAGTACTTC.

This clone has just one count. The chain is built from TRBV7-9 and TRBJ2-7; 10 positions agree with TRBD1. The CDR3 spans 14 residues. Germline V gene sequence: CDR1 SEHNR, CDR2 FQNEAQ (reference sequence). V lost 4 bases to trimming and J lost 7 bases; unmatched junction nucleotides: 7. Here the CDR3 reads CASSSGQGKGEQYF. The CDR3 bases are TGTGCCAGCAGCTCGGGACAGGGGAAGGGAGAGCAGTACTTC.

The chain employs TRBV18 and TRBJ2-7, with D unclear. The CDR3 totals 12 residues. The germline V and J ends were trimmed by 3 bases and 3 bases, with 6 bases remaining between them. Germline loops: CDR1 KGHSH, CDR2 LQKENI. Here the CDR3 DNA reads TGTGCCAGCTCACCGAGTGTCTACGAGCAGTACTTC. Protein: CASSPSVYEQYF.

The chain uses TRBV28 and TRBJ1-2; no firm D call. Germline CDR1 reads MDHEN; CDR2 reads SYDVKM. Trimming shortened V by 2 bases and J by 4 bases, and 11 bases separated the two germline ends. The CDR3 is 14 amino acids. CDR3 sequence (DNA): TGTGCCAGCAGTTTAGGGCGGGCCTTCTATGGCTACACCTTC. As protein: CASSLGRAFYGYTF.

The chain has TRBV11-2 and TRBJ2-7; 8 bases align to TRBD2. Germline assignment: CDR1 SGHAT and CDR2 FQNNGV. CDR3 length: 18 residues. Trimming removed 5 bases from V and 1 base from J; junction bases left unmatched: 16. DNA of the CDR3: TGTGCCAGCAGCACCCCCTTCTCTGTCGCGGGGGGATCCTACGAGCAGTACTTC. The encoded protein is CASSTPFSVAGGSYEQYF.

The table lists this clone with a count of one. The rearrangement joins TRBV28 to TRBJ1-1; TRBD1 might be the D (5 bases). V lost 6 bases and J lost 1, with 9 bases in between. CDR3 length: 13 residues. Germline CDR1 is MDHEN and CDR2 is SYDVKM. As DNA, the CDR3 is TGTGCCAGCAGCTGGGGGGGGAACACTGAAGCTTTCTTT. Translating it yields CASSWGGNTEAFF.

This chain's CDR3 is CASSGGTGTNTGELFF. CDR3 sequence (DNA): TGTGCCAGCAGCGGCGGGACAGGAACGAACACCGGGGAGCTGTTTTTT. V usage is TRBV9 and J usage is TRBJ2-2, with 8 bases aligning to TRBD1. Germline CDR1 SGDLS, CDR2 YYNGEE. Trimming cost V 3 bases and J 0 bases; bases outside gene matches: 4. The CDR3 length is 16 residues.

The chain joins TRBV27 to TRBJ2-1; D possibly corresponds to TRBD2 (5 bases). Trimming stripped 0 bases from V and 1 base from J, with 13 bases between. From germline, CDR1 is MNHEY and CDR2 SMNVEV (reference sequence). CDR3 length equals 17 residues. The CDR3 spells CASSLSITGLSYNEQFF. CDR3 DNA sequence: TGTGCCAGCAGTTTATCGATAACGGGGTTATCCTACAATGAGCAGTTCTTC.

The chain has TRBV21-1 and TRBJ2-1; the table's D call TRBD2 went unverified against the DNA. TRBV21-1 is annotated as a pseudogene. The CDR3 covers 16 residues. As DNA, the CDR3 is TGTGCCAGCAGCAAAGCCGGGACTAGATACGACAATGAGCAGTTCTTC. Translated: CASSKAGTRYDNEQFF.

The chain is built from TRBV4-2 and TRBJ2-7; TRBD1 matches 9 bases. The germline CDR1 and CDR2 sequences are LGHNA and YNFKEQ. V trimming: 1 base; J trimming: 3 bases; junction bases outside the gene matches: 7. The CDR3 sequence is 16 residues long. In DNA, the CDR3 is TGTGCCAGCAGCCAAGCCCTCGGGACAGGGAACTACGAGCAGTACTTC. Translated: CASSQALGTGNYEQYF.